The clone carrying this TCR beta chain showed up many times. The sample comes from a study of regulatory T cells in long-lasting Graves disease. Time point indicated: newly diagnosed GD, antithyroid drugs for less than 3 months. Isolated PBMC RNA provided the starting material for the TCR library. Peripheral blood, approximately 9 milliliters of it, was drawn into EDTA tubes. Relying on iRepertoire HTBI primers and Arm-PCR of CDR3 regions, the team built TCR beta libraries. Each CDR3 protein is one row after TCRdb ran MiXCR on the multiplex PCR reads. The repertoire holds under 300,000 distinct CDR3 sequences, with around 20% as singletons. The sequence derives from a female donor with Graves disease. The material sequenced was peripheral blood mononuclear cells (PBMCs), taken at new diagnosis, from a patient treated with antithyroid drugs.

The CDR3 sequence is CASSFLAGGDANEKLFF. Written as DNA, the CDR3 is TGTGCCAGCAGTTTTCTCGCAGGGGGCGACGCTAATGAAAAACTGTTTTTT. The genes are TRBV12-3 or TRBV12-4 and TRBJ1-4; 8 bases agree with TRBD1. This CDR3 has 17 residues. Unmatched junction bases numbered 9, after V lost 3 bases and J lost 3 bases.